This TCR beta chain is drawn from a study of a mutant IDH1 vaccine in newly diagnosed glioma. V gave up 7 bases and J gave up 3 bases, with 16 bases separating them. This CDR3 has 15 amino acids. Per germline, CDR1 LNHDA and CDR2 SQIVND (reference sequence). Time point denoted: week 11, during vaccination. A single vaccine dose contained 300 ug of mutant IDH1 20-mer peptide, and topical imiquimod was used with it. Some clones are missing from TCRdb's copy, which holds only in-frame ones; the method was immunoSEQ multiplex PCR. The sample records fewer than 75,000 clones, about 81% being singletons. On this clone: Antigen specificity is unknown.

V usage is TRBV19 and J usage is TRBJ2-1; possibly TRBD1 for D (6 bases). The sample here was PBMCs, taken from a glioma patient whose treatment included an IDH1 peptide vaccine. The TCR sequence derives from a woman between 45 and 60 years old with glioma. The CDR3 region is CASTAARGFYNEQFF. The CDR3 DNA follows: TGTGCCAGTACCGCAGCCAGGGGATTCTACAATGAGCAGTTCTTC.